What follows is one T cell receptor (beta chain) and its context. The data derive from a study of early T cells in non-severe SARS-CoV-2 infection. The CDR3 spans 12 residues. V lost 2 bases and J 5 bases, leaving 4 bases between the germline ends. The germline CDR1 and CDR2 sequences are SGHTA and FQGNSA. TCRdb used MiXCR to reprocess the 5' RACE reads, holding one entry per CDR3 protein. The table lists 43,000 or so distinct CDR3 sequences, less than 8.5% of them singletons. The specimen sequenced was whole blood. This clonotype originated in an adult who was a healthcare worker with PCR-confirmed SARS-CoV-2 infection or an uninfected control (not recorded which). The chain employs TRBV7-2 and TRBJ1-5; D remains ambiguous. DNA for the CDR3: TGTGCCAGCAGCTTATGGGATCAGCCCCAGCATTTT. It encodes CASSLWDQPQHF. The whole variable domain, remainder taken from reference TRBV7-2 and TRBJ1-5, is GAGVSQSPSNKVTEKGKDVELRCDPISGHTALYWYRQSLGQGLEFLIYFQGNSAPDKSGLPSDRFSAERTGGSVSTLTIQRTQQEDSAVYLCASSLWDQPQHFGDGTRLSIL.